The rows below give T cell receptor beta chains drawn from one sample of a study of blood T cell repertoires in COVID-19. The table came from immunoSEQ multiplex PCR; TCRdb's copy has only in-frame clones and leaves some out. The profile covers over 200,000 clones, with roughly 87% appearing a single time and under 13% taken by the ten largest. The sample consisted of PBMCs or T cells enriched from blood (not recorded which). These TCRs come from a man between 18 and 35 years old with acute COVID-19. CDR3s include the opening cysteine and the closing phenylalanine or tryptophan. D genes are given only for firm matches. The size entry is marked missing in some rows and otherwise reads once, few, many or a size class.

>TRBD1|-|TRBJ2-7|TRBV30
TGTGCCTGGAGTGACCCGCCGGGACAGGGCTACGAGCAGTACTTC
CAWSDPPGQGYEQYF
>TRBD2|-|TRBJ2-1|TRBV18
TGTGCCAGCTCACCCCAGGGGACTAGCGGTGTAAATGAGCAGTTCTTC
CASSPQGTSGVNEQFF
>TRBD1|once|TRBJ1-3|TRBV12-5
TGTGCTAGTGGTTTGGTATTGGGTACAGGGGGCTCGGTTGGAAACACCATATATTTT
CASGLVLGTGGSVGNTIYF
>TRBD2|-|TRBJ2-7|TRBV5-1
TGCGCCAGCAGGGTTAAGTCGGGAGGGCCGGACGAGCAGTACTTC
CASRVKSGGPDEQYF
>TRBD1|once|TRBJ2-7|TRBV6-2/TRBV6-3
TGTGCCAGCAGCGGAGACAGGGGGCACTACGAGCAGTACTTC
CASSGDRGHYEQYF
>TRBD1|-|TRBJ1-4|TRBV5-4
TGTGCCAGCAGCCCATACCTCGGACAGGGTGTTGAAAAACTGTTTTTT
CASSPYLGQGVEKLFF
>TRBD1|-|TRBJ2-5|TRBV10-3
TGTGCCATACGAAAGGGGGCGCCCCAAGAGACCCAGTACTTC
CAIRKGAPQETQYF
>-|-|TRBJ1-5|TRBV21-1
TGTGCCAGCAGCAAAGTAGGTCAGGGACAGGGGAGAAATCAGCCCCAGCATTTT
CASSKVGQGQGRNQPQHF
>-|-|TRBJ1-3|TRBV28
TGTGCCAGCAGTTCACTAACGGTCGGTGGAAACACCATATATTTT
CASSSLTVGGNTIYF
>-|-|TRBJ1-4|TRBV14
TGTGCCAGCAGCCAAGGCCCCGTTTTGCAGGACAGCTTAAAACTGTTTTTT
CASSQGPVLQDSLKLFF
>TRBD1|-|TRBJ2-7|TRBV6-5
TGTGCCAGCAGGAGCGACAGGGTCCCCTACGAGCAGTACTTC
CASRSDRVPYEQYF
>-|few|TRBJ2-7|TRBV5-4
TGTGCCAGCAGCTTGACAGGACGGAACTACGAGCAGTACTTC
CASSLTGRNYEQYF
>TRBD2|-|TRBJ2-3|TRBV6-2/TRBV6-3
TGTGCCAGCAGTCCCGGGACTAGCGGGACGACCACAGATACGCAGTATTTT
CASSPGTSGTTTDTQYF
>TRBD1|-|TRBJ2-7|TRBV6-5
TGTGCCAGCAGTTACACCCGGACAGGGAGGTGGGCAGAGCAGTACTTC
CASSYTRTGRWAEQYF
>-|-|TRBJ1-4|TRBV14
TGTGCCAGCAGCCGACAGCGTAATGAAAAACTGTTTTTT
CASSRQRNEKLFF
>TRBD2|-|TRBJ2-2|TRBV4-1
TGCGCCAGCAGCGCAAGCGGGACTAGCCACACCGGGGAGCTGTTTTTT
CASSASGTSHTGELFF
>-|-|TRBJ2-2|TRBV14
TGTGCCAGCAGCCAAGATCCTGGCGGCGCCGGGGAGCTGTTTTTT
CASSQDPGGAGELFF
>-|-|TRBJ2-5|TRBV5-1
TGCGCCAGCAACCGGGATCTAGAGACCCAGTACTTC
CASNRDLETQYF
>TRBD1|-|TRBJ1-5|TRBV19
TGTGCCAGTAGTATGACAGGGGAGTCGCGGAGCAATCAGCCCCAGCATTTT
CASSMTGESRSNQPQHF
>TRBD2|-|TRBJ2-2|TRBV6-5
TGTGCCAGCAGTTCATTCAGCGGGAGAGGAACCGGGGAGCTGTTTTTT
CASSSFSGRGTGELFF
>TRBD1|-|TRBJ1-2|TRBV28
TGTGCCAGCAGTGCCCGGACAGGCGGCTACACCTTC
CASSARTGGYTF
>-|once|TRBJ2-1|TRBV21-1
TGTGCCAGCAGCGCCCTGGGACTAGCGGGAGGTTCTGGGAATGAGCAGTTCTTC
CASSALGLAGGSGNEQFF
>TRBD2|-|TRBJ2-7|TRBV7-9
TGTGCCAGCAGCTCATACCGGGGGGCCTACGAGCAGTACTTC
CASSSYRGAYEQYF